This paragraph covers one T cell receptor (beta chain) sequence. The source of the sample is a study of blood T cell repertoires in COVID-19. Original processing methods: Reference gene primers were amplified, and this amplification served to estimate nucleated cell counts. Libraries were prepared by immunoSEQ multiplex PCR; TCRdb keeps only in-frame clonotypes and omits some of them. V and J calls and clone size are as listed in that table; D and trimming were resolved from the DNA. The sample consists of 150,000 or so clones, roughly four fifths of them appearing once. The clonotype comes from a man between 60 and 75 years old with active or convalescent COVID-19. Sequencing input: peripheral blood.

The CDR3 region has the DNA TGTGCCAGCAGCTTGGACAGAGCTAATGAAAAACTGTTTTTT. It yields the protein CASSLDRANEKLFF. V usage is TRBV7-9 and J usage is TRBJ1-4; D might be TRBD1 (6 bases). The germline CDR1 and CDR2 sequences are SEHNR and FQNEAQ (reference sequence). Trimming cost V 3 bases and J 3 bases, with 8 bases left between them. This CDR3 spans 14 amino acids.